A single sample is the source of the 8 T cell receptor beta chains below, sequenced in a study of identical twins. Each CDR3 protein gets one entry after TCRdb re-called the 5' RACE reads with MiXCR. Found here are 200,000 to 250,000 distinct CDR3 sequences, about 6.7% of them singletons; the top ten hold more than 12%. These same data were also listed under a study on T cells expressing NK-cell markers.

Sequencing used CD8+ T cells sorted from blood. These receptor sequences come from a woman between 18 and 29 years old in good health.

This rearrangement joins TRBV9 to TRBJ2-7; D not certain. The CDR3 consists of 14 residues. Deletions cut 3 bases from V and 1 base from J, with 11 bases between. Germline lookup yields CDR1 SGDLS and CDR2 YYNGEE. The CDR3 sequence is CASSAVSGSYEQYF. CDR3 sequence (DNA): TGTGCCAGCAGCGCCGTCTCCGGATCCTACGAGCAGTACTTC.

This clonotype occurred many times. V gene TRBV15 combines with J gene TRBJ2-7; 8 bases are shared with TRBD2. Germline assignment: CDR1 LNHNV and CDR2 YYDKDF (reference sequence). After removal of 0 bases from V and 1 base from J, the junction contained 11 bases not matched to a gene. This CDR3 is 18 amino acids long. The CDR3 nucleotides are TGTGCCACCAGCAGAGATTGGCCTAGCGGGTCAGAATCCTACGAGCAGTACTTC. This codes for CATSRDWPSGSESYEQYF.

V gene TRBV3-1 combines with J gene TRBJ2-1, with 10 bases aligning to TRBD2. The CDR3 spans 17 residues. The germline V gene encodes CDR1 LGHDT and CDR2 YNNKEL (reference sequence). V lost 1 base, J lost 12 bases, and 15 bases stayed unmatched. The CDR3 region has the DNA TGTGCCAGCAGCCAAGTCCTGGGTCTAGCGGGAGTTGCTGGGCAGTTCTTC. Translating it yields CASSQVLGLAGVAGQFF.

Sample share makes this clonotype medium-sized. The V gene is TRBV5-1, the J gene TRBJ2-2; D is ambiguous. The CDR3 is 15 amino acids. Germline CDR1 SGHRS, CDR2 YFSETQ. Trimming removed 5 bases at V and 6 bases at J, with 17 bases between. The CDR3, as DNA: TGCGCCAGCAGGCCCGAACCGGGTTACCCCGGGGAGCTGTTTTTT. This codes for CASRPEPGYPGELFF.

This clonotype was detected only a few times. The chain recombines TRBV5-1 with TRBJ1-1; D gene unclear. V was clipped by 7 bases and J by 6 bases, with 10 bases between them. The germline gives CDR1 SGHRS, CDR2 YFSETQ. There are 11 residues in the CDR3. CDR3 loop: CASQDTAEAFF. The CDR3 coding sequence is TGCGCCAGCCAAGACACCGCTGAAGCTTTCTTT.

This clonotype has a handful of counts. CDR3 residues: CASRTPGQYLSYEQYF. CDR3 bases: TGTGCCAGCAGGACCCCGGGACAGTATTTATCCTACGAGCAGTACTTC. J is TRBJ2-7 and V is TRBV28, with 7 bases lining up with TRBD1. Per the germline V gene, CDR1 is MDHEN and CDR2 is SYDVKM. This CDR3 comprises 16 residues. V was clipped by 6 bases and J by 1 base; unmatched bases: 12.

The sample holds a few counts of this clonotype. V and J are TRBV29-1 and TRBJ2-1; possible D gene TRBD1, 6 bases. The CDR3 is 13 amino acids. Trimming cost V 5 bases and J 8 bases, with 16 bases left between them. Germline CDR1 and CDR2: SQVTM and ANQGSEA. The DNA for the CDR3 is TGCAGCGTTCCGGGACAAGCGACCGATGAGCAGTTCTTC. As protein: CSVPGQATDEQFF.

This chain connects TRBV6-5 to TRBJ2-7; D is possibly TRBD1 (5 bases). The CDR3 totals 13 residues. The germline gives CDR1 MNHEY, CDR2 SVGAGI. V lost 2 bases and J 6 bases, leaving 11 bases between the germline ends. CDR3 nucleotides: TGTGCCAGCAGTTACCGACTCGACAGCGAGCAGTACTTC. As protein: CASSYRLDSEQYF.